The source of this TCR beta chain is a study of beta chain features in type 1 diabetes. Study summary: No age, gender or cell yield differences were seen between patients and healthy donors. The study's findings and limits: The question of HLA type influencing TCRB rearrangement was one that remained unresolved here. Any PCR bias toward short templates would affect both groups alike.

TCRB transcripts that were expressed got sequenced, as all of the isolated RNA had been reverse transcribed. The repertoire was sequenced with immunoSEQ multiplex PCR; TCRdb's copy has only in-frame clones and lacks some. The table records around 350,000 clones, 10% to 15% of them present only once. As for this clone: Antigen unknown.

Source material: naive CD4+ T cells from blood. This sequence originates from a young man in good health.

CDR3 bases: TGTGCCAGCTCACCACTTTCCGCCAGGGGGGACACCGGGGAGCTGTTTTTT. Residues: CASSPLSARGDTGELFF. The chain has TRBV18 and TRBJ2-2; D might be TRBD1 (7 bases). Germline V gene lookup returns CDR1 KGHSH and CDR2 LQKENI. The CDR3 has 17 residues. V dropped 1 base and J dropped 3 bases, with 15 bases sitting between them.